This T cell receptor (beta chain) was sequenced during a study of CD8 T cells in ankylosing spondylitis. Study results and limitations: The disease-linked clones had a CD8+ phenotype and low blood frequencies.

The CDR3 spans 14 residues. The germline V gene has CDR1 MNHEY and CDR2 SVGEGT. Trimming removed 3 bases from V and 3 bases from J, with 12 bases in between. This clonotype was seen a handful of times. What it binds is unknown. TCRdb fed the 5' RACE reads into MiXCR, producing one record per CDR3 protein. This table holds over 30,000 distinct CDR3 sequences, 13% found once. The V and J genes are TRBV6-2 or TRBV6-3 and TRBJ2-7; no clear D gene. This clonotype was sampled from a male donor with ankylosing spondylitis. The sample comprised synovial fluid, either unsorted or a sorted T cell fraction (not recorded which). CDR3 region: CASSYSETHYEQYF. CDR3 coding DNA: TGTGCCAGCAGTTATTCAGAAACCCACTACGAGCAGTACTTC.